This is a list of T cell receptor beta chains from one sample in a study of regulatory T cells in long-lasting Graves disease. TCRdb reprocessed the multiplex PCR reads via MiXCR and lists one record per CDR3 protein. The sample yields hundreds of thousands of distinct CDR3 sequences, roughly 15% seen once. The same specimen was also included in a second study, on T cells in Graves' hyperthyroidism and ophthalmopathy.

The sample consisted of peripheral blood mononuclear cells (PBMCs), taken at new diagnosis, from a patient treated with antithyroid drugs. Every receptor here comes from a woman in her 30s with Graves disease. Each CDR3 is given with its conserved first and last residue. D genes are given only for firm matches. Expanded clones get a size class; other rows say once, few or many, or leave the size out.

TRBJ2-1 TRBV2 . many TGTGCCAGCTCGCAGGGTTGGGACAATGAGCAGTTCTTC CASSQGWDNEQFF
TRBJ2-5 TRBV2 . . TGTGCCAGCAGCCGCCGGGAGCCCCAAGAGACCCAGTACTTC CASSRREPQETQYF
TRBJ2-2 TRBV12-3/TRBV12-4 . many TGTGCCAGCAGCTTGGGGAACACCGGGGAGCTGTTTTTT CASSLGNTGELFF
TRBJ2-7 TRBV30 TRBD1 . TGTGCCTGGGGTACAGGGGGCTCCTCCTACAATGAGCAGTACTTC CAWGTGGSSYNEQYF
TRBJ2-1 TRBV28 TRBD2 few TGTGCCTGCAGTTTGGCGGGAGCCGGGTACAATGAGCAGTTCTTC CACSLAGAGYNEQFF
TRBJ2-7 TRBV2 . . TGTGCCAGCAGTGATTGGGGGCCCCTCTACGAGCAGTACTTC CASSDWGPLYEQYF
TRBJ2-6 TRBV7-3 TRBD1 . TGTGCCAGCAGACCAGCCGGGACAGGGGCTGGGGCCAACGTCCTGACTTTC CASRPAGTGAGANVLTF
TRBJ2-7 TRBV19 TRBD2 few TGTGCCAGTAGTAAGAGTCGCGGGAGGTATGACGAGCAGTACTTC CASSKSRGRYDEQYF
TRBJ1-5 TRBV20-1 TRBD1 many TGCAGTGCTAGAGAGACAGGGGTCCTAAATCAGCCCCAGCATTTT CSARETGVLNQPQHF
TRBJ1-5 TRBV12-3/TRBV12-4 . few TGTGCCAGCAGTTTAGCGACCCGGGGTCAGCCCCAGCATTTT CASSLATRGQPQHF
TRBJ2-7 TRBV10-3 TRBD2 few TGTGCCGCCGGCGGGAGCGGGAGCTCCTACGAGCAGTACTTC CAAGGSGSSYEQYF
TRBJ2-2 TRBV20-1 TRBD2 . TGCAGTGCTAGAGTGAAACTAGCGTCTACCGGGGAGCTGTTTTTT CSARVKLASTGELFF